This T cell receptor (beta chain) was sequenced during a study of blood T cells in healthy people across ages. There are a few counts of this clonotype. The CDR3 covers 17 residues. Germline V gene lookup returns CDR1 LGHDT and CDR2 YNNKEL (reference sequence). Trimming cost V 2 bases and J 0 bases, with 14 bases left between them. Extraction yielded at least 5.5 micrograms of total RNA per sample. A second PCR of 7 to 11 cycles used a sample-barcoded 5' primer and a J-beta primer mix. TCRdb ran MiXCR on the 5' RACE reads and lists one entry per CDR3 protein. Of around 1,000,000 distinct CDR3 sequences listed, 20% to 25% were seen once; the top ten hold approximately 0.75%. The same sample was also used in a study of T cells of mothers and their children.

The clonotype originates from a girl aged 2 to 10 in good health. The sample comprised blood. This rearrangement joins TRBV3-1 to TRBJ2-1; a possible D gene is TRBD2 (6 bases). CDR3 amino acids: CASSQWPRGSSYNEQFF. CDR3 DNA sequence: TGTGCCAGCAGCCAATGGCCCCGGGGGAGCTCCTACAATGAGCAGTTCTTC.